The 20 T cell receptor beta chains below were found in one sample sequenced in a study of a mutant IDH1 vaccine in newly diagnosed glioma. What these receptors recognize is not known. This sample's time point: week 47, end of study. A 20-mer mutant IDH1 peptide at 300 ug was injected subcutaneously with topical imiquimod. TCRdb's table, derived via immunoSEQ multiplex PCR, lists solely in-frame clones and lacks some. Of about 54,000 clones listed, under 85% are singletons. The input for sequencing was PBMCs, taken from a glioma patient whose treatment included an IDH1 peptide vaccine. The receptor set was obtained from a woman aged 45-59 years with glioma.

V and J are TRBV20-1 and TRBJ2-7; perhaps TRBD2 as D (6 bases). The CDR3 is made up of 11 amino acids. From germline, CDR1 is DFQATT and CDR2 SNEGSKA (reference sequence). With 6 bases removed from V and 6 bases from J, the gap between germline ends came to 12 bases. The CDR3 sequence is CSAGDSSEQYF. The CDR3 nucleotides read TGCAGTGCGGGGGACTCGTCCGAGCAGTACTTC.

The DNA of the CDR3 is TGCGCCAGCAGCTTCGGCCAGGGTCGCACAGATACGCAGTATTTT. The encoded protein is CASSFGQGRTDTQYF. The chain links TRBV5-1 to TRBJ2-3; tentative D call: TRBD1 (5 bases). The CDR3 is made up of 15 amino acids. Trimming removed 2 bases from V and 1 base from J, with 11 bases in between. Per germline, CDR1 SGHRS and CDR2 YFSETQ.

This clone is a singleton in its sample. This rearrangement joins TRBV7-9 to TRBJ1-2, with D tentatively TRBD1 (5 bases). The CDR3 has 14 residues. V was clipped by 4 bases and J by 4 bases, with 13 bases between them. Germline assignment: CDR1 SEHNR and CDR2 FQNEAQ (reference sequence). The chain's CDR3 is CASSSQDVPYGYTF. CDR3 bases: TGTGCCAGCAGCTCACAGGACGTACCCTATGGCTACACCTTC.

This CDR3 reads CASNLDRGTGELFF. In DNA form, the CDR3 reads TGTGCCAGCAATCTGGACAGGGGTACCGGGGAGCTGTTTTTT. V is TRBV6-1 and J is TRBJ2-2; 9 bases match TRBD1. With 7 bases clipped from V and 5 bases from J, the junction kept 5 bases outside the gene matches. Germline lookup yields CDR1 MNHNS and CDR2 SASEGT. The CDR3 extends over 14 amino acids.

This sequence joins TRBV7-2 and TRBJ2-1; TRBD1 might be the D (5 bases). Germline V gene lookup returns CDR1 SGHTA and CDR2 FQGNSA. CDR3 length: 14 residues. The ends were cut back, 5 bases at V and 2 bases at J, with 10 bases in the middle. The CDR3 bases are TGTGCCAGCAGCCTTGACAGTACCTACAATGAGCAGTTCTTC. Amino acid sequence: CASSLDSTYNEQFF.

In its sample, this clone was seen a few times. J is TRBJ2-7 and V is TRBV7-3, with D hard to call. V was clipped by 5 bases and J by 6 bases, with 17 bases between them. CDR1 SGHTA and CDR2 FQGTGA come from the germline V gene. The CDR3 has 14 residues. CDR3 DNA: TGTGCCAGCAGCCCTCCCGGGCCTCACCGCGAGCAGTACTTC. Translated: CASSPPGPHREQYF.

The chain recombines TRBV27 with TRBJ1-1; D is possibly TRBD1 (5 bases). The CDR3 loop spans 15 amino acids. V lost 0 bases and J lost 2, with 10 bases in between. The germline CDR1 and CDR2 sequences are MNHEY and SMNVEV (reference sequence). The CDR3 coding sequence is TGTGCCAGCAGTTTATCTGGGGGTACTAACACTGAAGCTTTCTTT. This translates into CASSLSGGTNTEAFF.

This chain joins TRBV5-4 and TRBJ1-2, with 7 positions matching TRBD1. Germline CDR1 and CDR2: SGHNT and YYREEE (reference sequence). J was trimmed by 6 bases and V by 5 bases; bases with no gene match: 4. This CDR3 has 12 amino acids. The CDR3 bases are TGTGCCAGCAGACCAGACAGGGATGGCTACACCTTC. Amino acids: CASRPDRDGYTF.

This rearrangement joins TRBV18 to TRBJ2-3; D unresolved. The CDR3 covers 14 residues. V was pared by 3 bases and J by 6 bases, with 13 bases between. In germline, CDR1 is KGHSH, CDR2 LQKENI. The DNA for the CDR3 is TGTGCCAGCTCACCTTACTACAAGGACGATACGCAGTATTTT. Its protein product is CASSPYYKDDTQYF.

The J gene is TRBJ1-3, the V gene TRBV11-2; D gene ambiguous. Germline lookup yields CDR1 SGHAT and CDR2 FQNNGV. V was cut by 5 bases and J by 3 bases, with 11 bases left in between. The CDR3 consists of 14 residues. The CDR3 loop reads CASSPSVGGNTIYF. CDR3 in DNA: TGTGCCAGCAGCCCGTCGGTCGGTGGAAACACCATATATTTT. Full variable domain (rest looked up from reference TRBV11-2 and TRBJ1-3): EAGVAQSPRYKIIEKRQSVAFWCNPISGHATLYWYQQILGQGPKLLIQFQNNGVVDDSQLPKDRFSAERLKGVDSTLKIQPAKLEDSAVYLCASSPSVGGNTIYFGEGSWLTVV.

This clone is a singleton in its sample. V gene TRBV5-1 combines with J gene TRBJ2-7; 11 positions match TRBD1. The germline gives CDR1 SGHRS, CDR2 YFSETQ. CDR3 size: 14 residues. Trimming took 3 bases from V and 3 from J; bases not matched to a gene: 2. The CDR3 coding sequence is TGCGCCAGCAGCTCGGGGACAGGGGGCTACGAGCAGTACTTC. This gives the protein CASSSGTGGYEQYF.

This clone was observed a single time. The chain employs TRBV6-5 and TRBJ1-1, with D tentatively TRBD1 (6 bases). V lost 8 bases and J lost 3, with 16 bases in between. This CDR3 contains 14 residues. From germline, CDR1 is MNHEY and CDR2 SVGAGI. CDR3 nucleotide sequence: TGTGCCAGCCACCCCTGGGGGGCCGACACTGAAGCTTTCTTT. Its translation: CASHPWGADTEAFF.

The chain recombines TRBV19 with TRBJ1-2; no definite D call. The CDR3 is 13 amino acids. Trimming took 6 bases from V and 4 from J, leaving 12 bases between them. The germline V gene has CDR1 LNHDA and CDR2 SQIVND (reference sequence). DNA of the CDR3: TGTGCCAGTAGACGGCAGGATGGCTATGGCTACACCTTC. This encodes CASRRQDGYGYTF. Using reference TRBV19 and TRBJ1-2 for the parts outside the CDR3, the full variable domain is DGGITQSPKYLFRKEGQNVTLSCEQNLNHDAMYWYRQDPGQGLRLIYYSQIVNDFQKGDIAEGYSVSREKKESFPLTVTSAQKNPTAFYLCASRRQDGYGYTFGSGTRLTVV.

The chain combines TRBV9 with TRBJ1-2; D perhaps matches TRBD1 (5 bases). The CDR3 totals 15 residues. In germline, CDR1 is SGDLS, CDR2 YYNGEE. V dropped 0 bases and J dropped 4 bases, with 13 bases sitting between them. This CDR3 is CASSVESGRGYGYTF. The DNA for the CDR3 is TGTGCCAGCAGCGTAGAGTCAGGGAGGGGCTATGGCTACACCTTC.

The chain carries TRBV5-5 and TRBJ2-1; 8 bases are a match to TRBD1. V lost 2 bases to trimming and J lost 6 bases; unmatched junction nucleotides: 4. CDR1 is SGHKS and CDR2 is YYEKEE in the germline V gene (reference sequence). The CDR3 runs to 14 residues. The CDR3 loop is CASSFGQGGNEQFF. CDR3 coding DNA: TGTGCCAGCAGCTTCGGACAGGGAGGCAATGAGCAGTTCTTC.

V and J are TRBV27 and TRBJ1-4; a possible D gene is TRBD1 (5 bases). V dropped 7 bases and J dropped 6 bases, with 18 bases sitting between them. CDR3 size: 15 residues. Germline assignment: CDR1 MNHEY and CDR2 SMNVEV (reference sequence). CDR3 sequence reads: CASKGFGLQDEKLFF. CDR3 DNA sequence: TGTGCCAGCAAGGGGTTCGGGTTGCAAGATGAAAAACTGTTTTTT.

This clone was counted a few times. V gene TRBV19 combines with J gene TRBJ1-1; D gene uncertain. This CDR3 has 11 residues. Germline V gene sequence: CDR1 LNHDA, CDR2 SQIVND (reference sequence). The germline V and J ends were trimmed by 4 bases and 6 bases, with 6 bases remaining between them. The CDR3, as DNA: TGTGCCAGTAGTAGGGCAGCTGAAGCTTTCTTT. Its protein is CASSRAAEAFF.

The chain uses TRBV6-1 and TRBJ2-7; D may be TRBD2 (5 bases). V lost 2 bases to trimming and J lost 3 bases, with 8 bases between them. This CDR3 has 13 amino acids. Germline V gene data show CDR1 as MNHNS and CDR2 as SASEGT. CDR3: CASSERGVYEQYF. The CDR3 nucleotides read TGTGCCAGCAGTGAACGGGGAGTCTACGAGCAGTACTTC.

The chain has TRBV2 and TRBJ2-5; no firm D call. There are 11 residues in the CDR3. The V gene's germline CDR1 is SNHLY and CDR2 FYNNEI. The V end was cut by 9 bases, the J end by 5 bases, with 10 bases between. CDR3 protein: CASRIGETQYF. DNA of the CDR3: TGTGCCAGTCGGATCGGTGAGACCCAGTACTTC.

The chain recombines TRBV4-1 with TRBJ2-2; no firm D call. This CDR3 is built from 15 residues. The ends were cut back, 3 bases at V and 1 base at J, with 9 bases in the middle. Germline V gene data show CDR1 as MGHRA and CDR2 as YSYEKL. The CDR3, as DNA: TGCGCCAGCAGCCACACCCTTAAGAACACCGGGGAGCTGTTTTTT. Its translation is CASSHTLKNTGELFF.